This T cell receptor beta chain was recovered during a study of sequential checkpoint blockade in melanoma (dated by TCRdb to the late 2010s). Broadly, across the study: In a 1:1 randomization, patients received either first-line nivolumab then ipilimumab (arm A) or ipilimumab then nivolumab (arm B). Maintenance nivolumab came after each of the two trial sequences. The paper as a whole reports these results and caveats: Larger, independent patient cohorts are needed to validate the response-prediction model that combines TCR metrics and mutation burden.

Trimming takes 3 bases off V and 3 bases off J; junction bases not matched to a gene: 7. CDR1 LNHDA and CDR2 SQIVND were looked up in the germline V gene (reference sequence). The CDR3 measures 15 amino acids from cysteine to phenylalanine. Only the CDR3 region is kept as DNA, spanning 45 bases read in frame from base 1. Taken with the paper, the label for treatment or condition translates to: randomized to nivolumab then ipilimumab (arm A) or the reverse (arm B). Prior DNA-damaging chemotherapy had not been received by any trial patient. On a FACS Aria II flow cytometer, live CD3+CD8+ cells that were negative for CD19 and CD56 were sorted from thawed PBMCs. The samples were obtained from melanoma patients enrolled in CheckMate 064, an open-label, randomized phase II trial testing sequential checkpoint blockade. Peripheral blood mononuclear cells were obtained through leukapheresis, purified using Ficoll-Paque, and frozen in human serum containing around 10% DMSO. Purity of sorted blood CD3+CD8+ cells was verified at >95% immediately after sorting, followed by DNA extraction.

About this clone itself: Its antigen target is currently unknown. No qualities accompany the bases; no much larger clone lies one base away.

The immunoSEQ Assay was used to immunosequence TCRbeta CDR3 regions from genomic DNA. Prior to high-throughput sequencing, genomic DNA was amplified by bias-controlled multiplex PCR. Processing in the source paper ran as follows. To quantify the absolute abundance of each unique TCRbeta CDR3 region, the sequences were collapsed and filtered. Clonality was defined as 1 minus Pielou's evenness and was calculated using productive rearrangements only. A previously published method was used to identify clones with significantly greater frequencies in on-treatment samples than in baseline samples. Imported from immuneACCESS, the table was reduced by TCRdb to in-frame sequences with V and J called. These copies leave out some clones; in studies compared against another copy, an unresolved V gene accounts for under half, and the cause of the remainder is not known. V and J calls and clone size are as listed in that table; D and trimming were resolved from the DNA. This sample holds some 9,600 clones; roughly 80% were observed only once. In total, the top ten clones hold about 12% of the sample.

The chain joins TRBV19 to TRBJ2-7, and 8 junction bases match TRBD1. The clonotype comes from a human donor with melanoma. This material consisted of CD8+ T cells sorted from blood (inferred from file names), taken from a patient given nivolumab and ipilimumab in sequence. The DNA reads TGTGCCAGTAGTATCGTCGAAACAGGGGGCTACGAGCAGTACTTC. It translates to CASSIVETGGYEQYF.